Listed here is a single T cell receptor beta chain. The antigen remains unidentified. In germline, CDR1 is SNHLY, CDR2 FYNNEI. This CDR3 region has 11 residues. V lost 6 bases and J lost 7, with 9 bases in between. Primers for the PCR totalled 60 Vbeta and 13 Jbeta. Using immunoSEQ multiplex PCR, the repertoire was profiled, and TCRdb retains in-frame clones only, with some absent. In the table there are around 150,000 clones, roughly four fifths of which are singletons. This specimen comes from a study of cytomegalovirus exposure and HLA in healthy donors. Study information: Among about 190 million T cells, an earlier analysis found about 100 million unique TCR beta sequences.

Notes on the study in general: Confirmation was obtained in vitro that a few CMV-associated chains are specific for CMV antigens.

The sequence was obtained from a woman aged 18-29 years in good health and CMV-seronegative. Sequencing input: PBMCs. The chain links TRBV2 to TRBJ1-1; unclear D gene. The CDR3: CASSLIYEAFF. CDR3 DNA sequence: TGTGCCAGCAGCCTAATTTATGAAGCTTTCTTT.